A single sample is the source of the 23 T cell receptor beta chains below, sequenced in a study of CD8+CD57+ T cells in acquired aplastic anemia. Individuals selected for sequencing had exhibited CD8+CD57+ cell expansion on flow cytometry. Template material for TCR beta VDJ and CDR3 profiling consisted of genomic DNA. TCRdb fed the reads into MiXCR, producing one record per CDR3 protein. Among 180,000 or so distinct CDR3 sequences listed, approximately 48% were seen once. The sample taken for sequencing was sorted CD4+, CD8+, or CD8+CD57+ T cells (not recorded which) from PBMCs. The origin of the receptors is a human donor with aplastic anemia.

This clonotype was seen a handful of times. This chain joins TRBV15 and TRBJ2-7; tentative D call: TRBD1 (6 bases). The germline V and J ends were trimmed by 2 bases and 2 bases, with 13 bases remaining between them. The CDR3 spans 15 residues. Germline V CDR1 and CDR2: LNHNV, YYDKDF (reference sequence). CDR3 coding DNA: TGTGCCACCAGCAGAACCGGGACACCCGCCTACGAGCAGTACTTC. Its protein is CATSRTGTPAYEQYF.

This clonotype has a handful of counts. This sequence joins TRBV29-1 and TRBJ1-1; perhaps TRBD1 as D (5 bases). There are 14 residues in the CDR3. Germline V lookup: CDR1 SQVTM, CDR2 ANQGSEA. Between the trimmed V and J ends, which lost 4 bases and 5 bases, there was a span of 17 bases. The DNA of the CDR3 is TGCAGCGTTGCCAGCGGGGGGAGAGGAACTGAAGCTTTCTTT. Translating gives CSVASGGRGTEAFF.

This clonotype has at least ten counts. The J gene is TRBJ1-3, the V gene TRBV28; no definite D call. CDR3 length: 12 residues. The germline V and J ends were trimmed by 3 bases and 3 bases, with 3 bases remaining between them. Germline loops: CDR1 MDHEN, CDR2 SYDVKM. Here the CDR3 DNA reads TGTGCCAGCAGTTTCCGTGGAAACACCATATATTTT. This translates into CASSFRGNTIYF.

The V call is TRBV5-5, the J call TRBJ2-7; the match to TRBD1 covers 9 bases. The V gene's germline CDR1 is SGHKS and CDR2 YYEKEE (reference sequence). The CDR3 has 14 amino acids. The J segment lost 3 bases and the V segment lost 5 bases, leaving 6 bases of the junction unmatched. The CDR3 DNA sequence: TGTGCCAGCAGGTCAGGGGACAGGGTCTACGAGCAGTACTTC. It specifies CASRSGDRVYEQYF.

This clonotype was detected ten times or more. V and J are TRBV20-1 and TRBJ2-7; 8 bases align to TRBD2. Germline-derived CDR1 and CDR2 are DFQATT and SNEGSKA (reference sequence). The CDR3 is made up of 13 amino acids. V shed 3 bases and J 5 bases; nucleotides not matched to a gene: 6. CDR3 sequence reads: CSASRREAHEQYF. DNA of the CDR3: TGCAGTGCTAGTAGGCGGGAGGCCCACGAGCAGTACTTC.

This clonotype was seen many times. CDR3 in DNA: TGCAGTCCACTAGACCGCACAGGGGCAGAGACCCAGTACTTC. Its translation is CSPLDRTGAETQYF. The genes are TRBV20-1 and TRBJ2-5, with TRBD1 matching over 7 bases. After removal of 8 bases from V and 4 bases from J, the junction contained 13 bases not matched to a gene. The CDR3 contains 14 residues. Germline CDR1 DFQATT, CDR2 SNEGSKA (reference sequence).

This chain links TRBV10-3 with TRBJ1-5; D is perhaps TRBD1 (5 bases). Germline-derived CDR1 and CDR2 are ENHRY and SYGVKD. The CDR3 is 14 residues long. V dropped 3 bases and J dropped 6 bases, with 12 bases sitting between them. In DNA form, the CDR3 reads TGTGCCATCAGTGAAGTGGGGGAAGGTCAGCCCCAGCATTTT. Translation gives CAISEVGEGQPQHF.

The chain combines TRBV19 with TRBJ2-7; 9 nucleotides line up with TRBD2. V lost 5 bases, J lost 5 bases, and 10 bases stayed unmatched. The CDR3 sequence is 15 residues long. Germline CDR1 is LNHDA and CDR2 is SQIVND (reference sequence). CDR3 in amino acids: CASSRASGAQNEQYF. DNA for the CDR3: TGTGCCAGTAGTCGGGCTAGCGGGGCCCAGAACGAGCAGTACTTC.

J is TRBJ2-5 and V is TRBV9; D might be TRBD1 or TRBD2, each matching 5 bases. In germline, CDR1 is SGDLS, CDR2 YYNGEE. The V gene lost 3 bases and the J gene lost 0 bases, with 15 bases spanning the gap. This CDR3 is 16 amino acids long. DNA of the CDR3: TGTGCCAGCAGCGCACGGGACCCCCGTGACCAAGAGACCCAGTACTTC. This encodes CASSARDPRDQETQYF.

The gene calls are TRBV15 and TRBJ2-7; TRBD2 matches at 9 bases. The CDR3 length is 15 residues. Germline lookup yields CDR1 LNHNV and CDR2 YYDKDF (reference sequence). The V and J ends lost 2 bases and 1 base, in that order; junction bases with no gene match: 3. Here the CDR3 DNA reads TGTGCCACCAGCAGATTAACTAGCGGGTCCTACGAGCAGTACTTC. Translated: CATSRLTSGSYEQYF.

This clonotype has ten or more counts. V and J are TRBV2 and TRBJ2-1; 9 bases align to TRBD2. This CDR3 comprises 15 residues. CDR1 and CDR2 (germline): SNHLY, FYNNEI. Unmatched junction bases numbered 8, after V lost 8 bases and J lost 3 bases. Here the CDR3 DNA reads TGTGCCAGCCAAAAACTAGCGGGCCACTACAATGAGCAGTTCTTC. Its translation is CASQKLAGHYNEQFF.

V gene TRBV11-1 combines with J gene TRBJ1-4; 7 positions match TRBD1. V was pared by 3 bases and J by 5 bases, with 12 bases of the junction left unmatched. This CDR3 region has 17 residues. Germline V gene sequence: CDR1 SGHAT, CDR2 FQDESV (reference sequence). CDR3 region: CASSFIGEGRGNEKLFF. The CDR3 DNA reads as TGTGCCAGCAGCTTCATAGGAGAGGGCAGGGGGAATGAAAAACTGTTTTTT.

This clonotype showed up just a few times. This chain's CDR3 is CASRGTGGAEQYF. For the CDR3, the DNA is TGTGCCAGTAGGGGGACAGGCGGGGCCGAGCAGTACTTC. The genes are TRBV19 and TRBJ2-7; TRBD1 aligns across 8 bases. V shed 6 bases and J 6 bases; nucleotides not matched to a gene: 7. There are 13 residues in the CDR3. In germline, CDR1 is LNHDA, CDR2 SQIVND (reference sequence).

The rearrangement links TRBV20-1 to TRBJ2-7, with D maybe TRBD2 (5 bases). CDR1 and CDR2 from the germline V gene are DFQATT and SNEGSKA (reference sequence). Trimming took 5 bases from V and 1 from J, leaving 15 bases between them. The CDR3 sequence is 14 residues long. In nucleotides, the CDR3 is TGCAGTGCTGGGCATTACGGGAATTCCTACGAGCAGTACTTC. Protein sequence: CSAGHYGNSYEQYF.

The rearrangement uses TRBV24-1 and TRBJ2-5; TRBD1 matches 11 bases. The junction had 7 bases not matched to a gene; V was cut back by 5 bases and J by 3 bases. Germline CDR1 is KGHDR and CDR2 is SFDVKD. The length of the CDR3 is 16 residues. CDR3: CATSARTGGEEETQYF. CDR3 sequence (DNA): TGTGCCACCAGTGCCAGGACAGGGGGCGAGGAAGAGACCCAGTACTTC.

This chain uses TRBV24-1 with TRBJ2-3; D tentatively fits TRBD1 or TRBD2 (5 bases each). Germline V lookup: CDR1 KGHDR, CDR2 SFDVKD. With 5 bases removed from V and 2 bases from J, the gap between germline ends came to 16 bases. This CDR3 is built from 16 residues. CDR3 in amino acids: CATSVPRDRTTDTQYF. The CDR3 bases are TGTGCCACCAGTGTCCCACGGGACCGAACCACAGATACGCAGTATTTT.

This clonotype has a handful of counts. This sequence joins TRBV18 and TRBJ1-1; D is unresolved. The CDR3 length is 14 residues. V lost 3 bases to trimming and J lost 1 base, with 9 bases between them. CDR1 is KGHSH and CDR2 is LQKENI in the germline V gene. CDR3 sequence reads: CASSPIAGNTEAFF. CDR3 nucleotide sequence: TGTGCCAGCTCACCGATTGCAGGGAACACTGAAGCTTTCTTT. The full variable domain, in which reference TRBV18 and TRBJ1-1 provide the parts outside the CDR3, is NAGVMQNPRHLVRRRGQEARLRCSPMKGHSHVYWYRQLPEEGLKFMVYLQKENIIDESGMPKERFSAEFPKEGPSILRIQQVVRGDSAAYFCASSPIAGNTEAFFGQGTRLTVV.

The V gene is TRBV7-2, the J gene TRBJ2-2; D call uncertain. The length of the CDR3 is 13 residues. V was cut by 2 bases and J by 6 bases, with 7 bases left in between. CDR1 is SGHTA and CDR2 is FQGNSA in the germline V gene. The chain's CDR3 is CASSLSLAGELFF. CDR3 nucleotide sequence: TGTGCCAGCAGCTTAAGTTTAGCCGGGGAGCTGTTTTTT.

This clonotype appeared many times. V and J are TRBV29-1 and TRBJ2-1; 8 positions match TRBD1. V trimming: 8 bases; J trimming: 3 bases; junction bases outside the gene matches: 12. Germline V gene data show CDR1 as SQVTM and CDR2 as ANQGSEA. The CDR3 covers 15 residues. For the CDR3, the DNA is TGCAGCCTGAAGAATCAGGGGGCTCTCTACAATGAGCAGTTCTTC. Translated: CSLKNQGALYNEQFF.

The CDR3 nucleotides are TGTGCCAGCAGACCACAGGGAATCAATCAGCCCCAGCATTTT. Amino acids: CASRPQGINQPQHF. The V call is TRBV6-4, the J call TRBJ1-5, with D perhaps matching TRBD1 (6 bases). The CDR3 runs 14 residues. With 6 bases removed from V and 3 bases from J, the gap between germline ends came to 12 bases. Germline V gene sequence: CDR1 MRHNA, CDR2 SNTAGT.

A few counts support this clonotype. The CDR3 sequence is CASSEIAGSSGNTIYF. DNA of the CDR3: TGTGCCAGCAGTGAAATCGCCGGGAGCTCTGGAAACACCATATATTTT. The chain couples TRBV6-1 to TRBJ1-3; D ambiguous. This CDR3 region has 16 residues. Deletions cut 2 bases from V and 0 bases from J, with 11 bases between. The germline CDR1 and CDR2 sequences are MNHNS and SASEGT.

This clonotype was recorded at least ten times. The gene calls are TRBV20-1 and TRBJ2-3, with TRBD1 matching over 8 bases. This CDR3 comprises 14 residues. J lost 3 bases, V lost 6 bases, and 8 bases had no gene match. Germline CDR1 DFQATT, CDR2 SNEGSKA (reference sequence). The CDR3 spells CSARTGTGTDTQYF. CDR3 in DNA: TGCAGTGCCCGGACTGGGACAGGTACAGATACGCAGTATTTT.

The chain carries TRBV7-8 and TRBJ2-5; D gene unclear. CDR3 length: 13 amino acids. From germline, CDR1 is SGHVS and CDR2 FQNEAQ. V was shortened by 8 bases and J by 4 bases, with 14 bases between the two germline ends. The CDR3, as DNA: TGTGCCAGCCGAGTGGCCTTGGGAGAGACCCAGTACTTC. Encoded protein: CASRVALGETQYF.